Shown below are 13 T cell receptor beta chains from a single sample sequenced in a study of T cells in Graves' hyperthyroidism and ophthalmopathy. Amplification of TCR beta CDR3 regions used RNA as the template. TCR CDR3 regions were first amplified by RT-PCR with HTBI primers. TCRdb reprocessed the multiplex PCR reads via MiXCR and lists one record per CDR3 protein. The sample holds about 350,000 distinct CDR3 sequences, over 15% seen once. Sequencing was performed on blood. The receptor set was obtained from a woman between 40 and 55 years old with Graves' ophthalmopathy.

This clonotype was detected many times. This chain joins TRBV28 and TRBJ2-7; tentative D call: TRBD1 (6 bases). V was clipped by 3 bases and J by 2 bases, with 11 bases between them. The CDR3 runs to 14 residues. Germline loops: CDR1 MDHEN, CDR2 SYDVKM. The CDR3 DNA follows: TGTGCCAGCAGTTTGGACAGTTCTACCTACGAGCAGTACTTC. It codes for CASSLDSSTYEQYF. The full variable domain, completed using reference TRBV28 and TRBJ2-7, is DVKVTQSSRYLVKRTGEKVFLECVQDMDHENMFWYRQDPGLGLRLIYFSYDVKMKEKGDIPEGYSVSREKKERFSLILESASTNQTSMYLCASSLDSSTYEQYFGPGTRLTVT.

Worth noting for this clonotype: A read error may explain this, as a much larger clone is one base away. The V and J genes are TRBV29-1 and TRBJ2-7; D unclear. The CDR3 covers 11 residues. Germline values: CDR1 SQVTM, CDR2 ANQGSEA. The CDR3 nucleotides are TGCAGCGTCGGATTCTCCTACGGGCAGTACTTC. Translating gives CSVGFSYGQYF.

In its sample, this clonotype was seen many times. The chain combines TRBV6-5 with TRBJ2-7; D possibly corresponds to TRBD2 (6 bases). Germline V gene lookup returns CDR1 MNHEY and CDR2 SVGAGI. The CDR3 loop spans 15 amino acids. The ends were cut back, 2 bases at V and 5 bases at J, with 16 bases in the middle. In nucleotides, the CDR3 is TGTGCCAGCAGTTACGTGGCTGGAGGGCAGAACGAGCAGTACTTC. Encoded protein: CASSYVAGGQNEQYF.

This clonotype was observed at least ten times. This chain uses TRBV3-1 with TRBJ2-5; the match to TRBD2 covers 7 bases. The CDR3 is made up of 16 amino acids. V shed 1 base, J shed 5 bases, and the junction held 10 bases outside the gene matches. Germline V gives CDR1 LGHDT, CDR2 YNNKEL (reference sequence). The CDR3 loop is CASSQVASGTGETQYF. CDR3 nucleotide sequence: TGTGCCAGCAGCCAAGTGGCCAGCGGGACGGGGGAGACCCAGTACTTC.

This CDR3 reads CASRTYREGGYTF. Here the CDR3 DNA reads TGTGCCAGCAGAACATACAGGGAGGGCGGCTACACCTTC. V gene TRBV28 combines with J gene TRBJ1-2, with D possibly matching TRBD1 (6 bases). Trimming took 6 bases from V and 8 from J, leaving 16 bases between them. CDR3 length equals 13 residues. CDR1 MDHEN and CDR2 SYDVKM come from the germline V gene.

This clonotype has ten or more counts. As DNA, the CDR3 is TGTGCCAGCAGTTTTACAGGGTATAACTCTGAAGCTTTCTTT. Translated: CASSFTGYNSEAFF. The V gene is TRBV11-1, the J gene TRBJ1-1; the D gene is possibly TRBD1 (6 bases). Trimming took 6 bases from V and 6 from J, leaving 17 bases between them. CDR3 size: 14 residues. Per the germline V gene, CDR1 is SGHAT and CDR2 is FQDESV (reference sequence).

This clonotype was counted many times. The chain employs TRBV9 and TRBJ2-5, with a tentative D call TRBD2 (6 bases). This CDR3 spans 12 amino acids. V was cut by 5 bases and J by 5 bases, with 10 bases left in between. Germline CDR1 SGDLS, CDR2 YYNGEE. CDR3: CASRTGRETQYF. CDR3 DNA: TGTGCCAGCAGGACGGGGAGGGAGACCCAGTACTTC. Full variable domain (missing parts from reference TRBV9 and TRBJ2-5): DSGVTQTPKHLITATGQRVTLRCSPRSGDLSVYWYQQSLDQGLQFLIQYYNGEERAKGNILERFSAQQFPDLHSELNLSSLELGDSALYFCASRTGRETQYFGPGTRLLVL.

This clonotype has ten or more counts. The chain carries TRBV20-1 and TRBJ2-5, with D unclear. The ends were cut back, 0 bases at V and 5 bases at J, with 16 bases in the middle. The CDR3 has 15 amino acids. Germline V gene sequence: CDR1 DFQATT, CDR2 SNEGSKA (reference sequence). CDR3 in amino acids: CSARDPGPLWETQYF. The CDR3 DNA reads as TGCAGTGCTAGAGACCCAGGACCTCTGTGGGAGACCCAGTACTTC.

This clonotype was observed at least ten times. The genes are TRBV19 and TRBJ1-1; D perhaps matches TRBD1 (6 bases). CDR3 length: 15 amino acids. CDR1 LNHDA and CDR2 SQIVND come from the germline V gene (reference sequence). V was cut by 6 bases and J by 5 bases, with 19 bases left in between. CDR3 sequence: CASRKTGTSGTEAFF. DNA for the CDR3: TGTGCCAGTAGGAAAACAGGGACGTCGGGTACTGAAGCTTTCTTT.

This clonotype has a count of ten or more. V usage is TRBV15 and J usage is TRBJ1-6, with 9 bases that match TRBD1. The CDR3 consists of 15 residues. Trimming took 1 base from V and 5 from J; bases not matched to a gene: 0. Germline V gene data show CDR1 as LNHNV and CDR2 as YYDKDF (reference sequence). The CDR3 bases are TGTGCCACCAGCAGAGGGACAGGGGATAATTCACCCCTCCACTTT. Its protein is CATSRGTGDNSPLHF.

This clonotype was observed at least ten times. This rearrangement joins TRBV20-1 to TRBJ2-7, with a possible D match to TRBD2 (6 bases). V was trimmed by 5 bases and J by 2 bases, leaving 19 bases between them. CDR1 is DFQATT, CDR2 SNEGSKA, per germline (reference sequence). CDR3 size: 15 residues. The CDR3 nucleotides are TGCAGTGCTCAACAAGGTGGCGGGGCCGCCTACGAGCAGTACTTC. Its protein is CSAQQGGGAAYEQYF.

This clonotype was observed many times. The rearrangement uses TRBV27 and TRBJ2-3; maybe TRBD1 (6 bases). Germline V gives CDR1 MNHEY, CDR2 SMNVEV (reference sequence). V shed 6 bases and J shed 3 bases, with 16 bases lying between them. The CDR3 runs 15 residues. The CDR3: CASSVSGESTDTQYF. In DNA form, the CDR3 reads TGTGCCAGCAGCGTCTCAGGGGAAAGTACAGATACGCAGTATTTT.

V is TRBV15 and J is TRBJ2-7; 9 bases line up with TRBD1. The CDR3 consists of 14 residues. CDR1 is LNHNV and CDR2 is YYDKDF in the germline V gene (reference sequence). J gave up 3 bases and V 4 bases, and 4 bases lay outside the gene matches. For the CDR3, the DNA is TGTGCCACCAGCATCGGGACAGGGCTCTACGAGCAGTACTTC. It is translated as CATSIGTGLYEQYF.